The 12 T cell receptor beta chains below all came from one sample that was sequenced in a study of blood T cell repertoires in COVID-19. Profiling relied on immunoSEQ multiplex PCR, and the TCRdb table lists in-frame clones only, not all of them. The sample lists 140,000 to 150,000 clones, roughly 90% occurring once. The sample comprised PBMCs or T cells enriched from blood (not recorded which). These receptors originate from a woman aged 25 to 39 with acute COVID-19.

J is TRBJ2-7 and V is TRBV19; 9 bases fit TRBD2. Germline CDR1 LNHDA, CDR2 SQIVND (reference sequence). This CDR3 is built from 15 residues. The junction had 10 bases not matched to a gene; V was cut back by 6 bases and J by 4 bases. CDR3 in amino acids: CASREASGIEYEQYF. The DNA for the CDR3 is TGTGCCAGTAGAGAAGCTAGCGGGATTGAGTACGAGCAGTACTTC.

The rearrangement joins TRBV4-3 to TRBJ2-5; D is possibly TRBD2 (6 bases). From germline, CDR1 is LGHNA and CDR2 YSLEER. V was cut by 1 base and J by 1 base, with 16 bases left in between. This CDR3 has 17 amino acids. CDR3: CASSQVITYSGQETQYF. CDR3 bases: TGCGCCAGCAGCCAAGTGATTACCTATAGCGGCCAAGAGACCCAGTACTTC.

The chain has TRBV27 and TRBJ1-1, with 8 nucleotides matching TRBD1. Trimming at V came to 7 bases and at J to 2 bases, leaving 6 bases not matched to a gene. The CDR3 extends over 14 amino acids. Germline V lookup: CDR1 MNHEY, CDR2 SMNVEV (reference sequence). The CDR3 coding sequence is TGTGCCAGCACCTTGACAGGGGCTAACACTGAAGCTTTCTTT. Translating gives CASTLTGANTEAFF.

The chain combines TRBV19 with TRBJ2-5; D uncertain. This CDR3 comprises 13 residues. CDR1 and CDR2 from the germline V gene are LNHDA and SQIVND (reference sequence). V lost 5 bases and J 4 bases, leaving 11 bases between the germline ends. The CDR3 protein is CASSPQAGETQYF. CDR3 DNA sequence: TGTGCCAGTAGTCCCCAAGCCGGAGAGACCCAGTACTTC.

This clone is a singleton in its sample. CDR3 sequence (DNA): TGCGCCAGCAGCTCGGGGTGGGGCGGGAGTCCAAGAGAGACCCAGTACTTC. Amino acids: CASSSGWGGSPRETQYF. This rearrangement joins TRBV5-1 to TRBJ2-5, with 7 bases identical to TRBD2. Germline CDR1 SGHRS, CDR2 YFSETQ. The length of the CDR3 is 17 residues. V was pared by 3 bases and J by 4 bases, with 15 bases of the junction left unmatched.

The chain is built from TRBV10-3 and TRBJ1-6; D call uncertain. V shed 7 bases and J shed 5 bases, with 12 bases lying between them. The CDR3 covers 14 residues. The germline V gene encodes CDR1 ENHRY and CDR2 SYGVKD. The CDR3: CAITDAGHNSPLHF. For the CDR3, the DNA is TGTGCCATCACAGACGCAGGCCATAATTCACCCCTCCACTTT.

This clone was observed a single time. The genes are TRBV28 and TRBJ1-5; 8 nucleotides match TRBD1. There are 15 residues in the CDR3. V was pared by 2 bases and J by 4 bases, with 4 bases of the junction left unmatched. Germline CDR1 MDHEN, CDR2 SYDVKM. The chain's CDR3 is CASSLLQGGNQPQHF. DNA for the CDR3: TGTGCCAGCAGTTTACTACAGGGGGGAAATCAGCCCCAGCATTTT.

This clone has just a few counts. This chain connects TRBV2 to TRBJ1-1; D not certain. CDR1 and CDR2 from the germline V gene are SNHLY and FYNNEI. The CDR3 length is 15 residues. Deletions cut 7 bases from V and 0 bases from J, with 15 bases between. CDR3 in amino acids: CASIPQAAVNTEAFF. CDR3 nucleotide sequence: TGTGCCAGCATTCCACAAGCGGCTGTGAACACTGAAGCTTTCTTT. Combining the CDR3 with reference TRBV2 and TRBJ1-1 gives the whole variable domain EPEVTQTPSHQVTQMGQEVILRCVPISNHLYFYWYRQILGQKVEFLVSFYNNEISEKSEIFDDQFSVERPDGSNFTLKIRSTKLEDSAMYFCASIPQAAVNTEAFFGQGTRLTVV.

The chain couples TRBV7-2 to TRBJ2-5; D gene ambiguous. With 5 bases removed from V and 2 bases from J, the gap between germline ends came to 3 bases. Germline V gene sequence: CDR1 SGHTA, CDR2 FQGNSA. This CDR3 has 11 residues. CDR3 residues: CASSQQETQYF. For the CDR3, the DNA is TGTGCCAGCAGCCAGCAAGAGACCCAGTACTTC. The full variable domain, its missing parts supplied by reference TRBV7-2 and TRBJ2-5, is GAGVSQSPSNKVTEKGKDVELRCDPISGHTALYWYRQSLGQGLEFLIYFQGNSAPDKSGLPSDRFSAERTGGSVSTLTIQRTQQEDSAVYLCASSQQETQYFGPGTRLLVL.

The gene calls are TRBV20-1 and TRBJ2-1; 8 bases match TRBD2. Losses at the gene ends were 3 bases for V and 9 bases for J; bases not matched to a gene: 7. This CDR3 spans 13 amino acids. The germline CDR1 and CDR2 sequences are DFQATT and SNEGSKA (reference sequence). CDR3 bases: TGCAGTGCTAGTAGCGGGGACCGCGGTGAGCAGTTCTTC. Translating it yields CSASSGDRGEQFF.

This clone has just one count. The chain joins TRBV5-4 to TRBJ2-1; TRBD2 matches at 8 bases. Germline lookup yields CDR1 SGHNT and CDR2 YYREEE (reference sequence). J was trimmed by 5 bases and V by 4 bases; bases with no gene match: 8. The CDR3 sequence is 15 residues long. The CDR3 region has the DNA TGTGCCAGCAGCCTCGGGGGGACTAGGAACAATGAGCAGTTCTTC. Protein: CASSLGGTRNNEQFF.

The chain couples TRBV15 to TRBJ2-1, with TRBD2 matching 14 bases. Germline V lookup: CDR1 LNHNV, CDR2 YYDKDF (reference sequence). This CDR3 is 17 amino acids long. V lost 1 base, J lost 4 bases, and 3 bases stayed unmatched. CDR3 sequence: CATSRGGLAGVYNEQFF. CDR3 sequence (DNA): TGTGCCACCAGCAGAGGGGGACTAGCGGGAGTTTACAATGAGCAGTTCTTC.